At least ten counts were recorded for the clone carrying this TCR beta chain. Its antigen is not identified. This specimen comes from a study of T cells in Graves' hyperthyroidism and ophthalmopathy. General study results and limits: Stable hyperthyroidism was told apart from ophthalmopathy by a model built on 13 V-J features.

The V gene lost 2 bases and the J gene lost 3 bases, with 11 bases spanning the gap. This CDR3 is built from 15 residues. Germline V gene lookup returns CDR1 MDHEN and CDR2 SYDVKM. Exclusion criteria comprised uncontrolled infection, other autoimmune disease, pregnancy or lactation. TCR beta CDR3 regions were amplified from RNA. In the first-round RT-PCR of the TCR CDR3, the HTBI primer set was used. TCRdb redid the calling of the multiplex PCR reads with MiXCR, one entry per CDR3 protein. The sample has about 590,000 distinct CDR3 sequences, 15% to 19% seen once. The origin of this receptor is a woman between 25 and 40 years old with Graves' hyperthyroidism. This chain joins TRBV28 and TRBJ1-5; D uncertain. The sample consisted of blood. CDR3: CASSLLTANNQPQHF. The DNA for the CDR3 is TGTGCCAGCAGTTTACTTACAGCCAACAATCAGCCCCAGCATTTT.